A selection of T cell receptor beta chains follows, all from one sample in a study of cytomegalovirus exposure and HLA in healthy donors. Clones were read by immunoSEQ multiplex PCR, and TCRdb kept only the in-frame ones, dropping some. The sample holds about 91,000 clones, less than 70% seen once. What was sequenced was PBMCs. The receptors derive from a human donor in good health. Both conserved end residues are part of each CDR3. A D gene is named only where the DNA matches it firmly. The listing skips clone size in some rows; elsewhere it reads once, few, many or a size class.

j_gene	abundance	v_gene	d_gene	CDR3aa	CDR3nt
TRBJ2-7	-	TRBV4-3	-	CASSQDSLTYEQYF	TGCGCCAGCAGCCAGGACAGCCTAACTTACGAGCAGTACTTC
TRBJ1-1	few	TRBV28	-	CASRWTNTEAFF	TGTGCCAGCAGGTGGACTAACACTGAAGCTTTCTTT
TRBJ2-7	-	TRBV4-2	-	CASSQEYKAEQYF	TGTGCCAGCAGCCAAGAGTATAAAGCCGAGCAGTACTTC
TRBJ1-3	few	TRBV4-1	TRBD1	CASSQRTGGSGNTIYF	TGCGCCAGCAGCCAAAGGACAGGGGGCTCTGGAAACACCATATATTTT
TRBJ1-6	-	TRBV7-3	TRBD1	CASREGGTAINSPLHF	TGTGCCAGCAGGGAAGGCGGGACAGCTATTAATTCACCCCTCCACTTT
TRBJ2-7	-	TRBV12-5	TRBD1	CASGFAGTGVSYEQYF	TGTGCTAGTGGTTTCGCCGGGACAGGGGTCTCCTACGAGCAGTACTTC
TRBJ2-1	few	TRBV4-3	TRBD2	CASSQDSSGYYNEQFF	TGCGCCAGCAGCCAAGATTCTAGCGGTTACTACAATGAGCAGTTCTTC
TRBJ2-7	-	TRBV2	TRBD2	CASQVLAGGSYEQYF	TGTGCCAGCCAAGTACTAGCGGGGGGTTCCTACGAGCAGTACTTC
TRBJ2-1	-	TRBV4-1	TRBD1	CASNPRTGHYNEQFF	TGCGCCAGCAACCCTCGGACAGGGCACTACAATGAGCAGTTCTTC
TRBJ2-5	-	TRBV2	-	CAGRDFQETQYF	TGTGCCGGAAGGGACTTCCAAGAGACCCAGTACTTC
TRBJ2-7	-	TRBV29-1	-	CSGGTEKEQYF	TGCAGCGGCGGGACAGAGAAAGAGCAGTACTTC
TRBJ2-3	-	TRBV6-4	TRBD2	CASSEEAGGVSDTQYF	TGTGCCAGCAGTGAGGAGGCGGGGGGAGTTTCAGATACGCAGTATTTT
TRBJ1-5	-	TRBV4-3	TRBD1	CASSQYRGTQPQHF	TGCGCCAGCAGCCAGTACAGGGGGACTCAGCCCCAGCATTTT
TRBJ2-5	-	TRBV9	-	CASSVGTTYQETQYF	TGTGCCAGCAGCGTAGGGACAACGTACCAAGAGACCCAGTACTTC
TRBJ2-2	-	TRBV19	TRBD2	CASSPGTRRTGELFF	TGTGCCAGTAGTCCCGGGACTAGGAGGACCGGGGAGCTGTTTTTT
TRBJ2-3	-	TRBV9	-	CASSARTGGTDTQYF	TGTGCCAGCAGCGCCCGGACGGGGGGCACAGATACGCAGTATTTT
TRBJ2-5	-	TRBV5-6	-	CASSVTDRGQETQYF	TGTGCCAGCAGCGTAACCGATCGGGGCCAAGAGACCCAGTACTTC
TRBJ1-2	-	TRBV9	TRBD1	CASSVDTGGSIYGYTF	TGTGCCAGCAGCGTCGACACAGGGGGCAGCATCTATGGCTACACCTTC
TRBJ1-2	once	TRBV18	TRBD1	CASSKGQGLSGYTF	TGTGCCAGCTCCAAGGGACAGGGCTTGAGCGGCTACACCTTC
TRBJ2-3	-	TRBV7-3	-	CASTPTTGDTQYF	TGTGCCAGCACTCCCACGACGGGAGATACGCAGTATTTT
TRBJ1-5	-	TRBV5-8	-	CASSHTGYQPQHF	TGTGCCAGCAGCCACACAGGGTATCAGCCCCAGCATTTT
TRBJ1-1	-	TRBV11-2	-	CASSLDRQGMWTEAFF	TGTGCCAGCAGCTTAGATAGGCAGGGGATGTGGACTGAAGCTTTCTTT
TRBJ1-6	-	TRBV19	-	CASSNRVNSPLHF	TGTGCCAGTAGTAACAGGGTAAATTCACCCCTCCACTTT
TRBJ1-6	-	TRBV11-3	-	CASSLGGANSPLHF	TGTGCCAGCAGCTTGGGGGGTGCGAATTCACCCCTCCACTTT
TRBJ1-1	-	TRBV19	-	CASSILAGQTEAFF	TGTGCCAGTAGTATCTTGGCAGGGCAGACTGAAGCTTTCTTT
TRBJ1-5	few	TRBV6-5	-	CASRKGGGANQPQHF	TGTGCCAGCAGAAAGGGGGGGGGAGCGAATCAGCCCCAGCATTTT
TRBJ1-5	-	TRBV19	-	CASSISGRGNNQPQHF	TGTGCCAGTAGTATATCAGGTCGGGGAAACAATCAGCCCCAGCATTTT
TRBJ2-1	few	TRBV7-3	TRBD2	CASSLSLAGYNEQFF	TGTGCCAGCAGCTTAAGCCTAGCGGGCTACAATGAGCAGTTCTTC
TRBJ2-2	-	TRBV7-9	-	CASSLSGALRGELFF	TGTGCCAGCAGCTTATCAGGGGCGTTAAGGGGGGAGCTGTTTTTT
TRBJ1-1	-	TRBV4-2	TRBD1	CASSPYTGASGGDTEAFF	TGTGCCAGCAGCCCGTACACCGGGGCATCAGGGGGTGACACTGAAGCTTTCTTT
TRBJ2-2	-	TRBV2	-	CASGGLPTGELFF	TGTGCCAGCGGCGGGCTCCCAACCGGGGAGCTGTTTTTT
TRBJ1-3	-	TRBV19	-	CASNRQVGNTIYF	TGTGCCAGTAATAGACAGGTTGGAAACACCATATATTTT
TRBJ2-7	-	TRBV13	-	CASSSFNRKPYEQYF	TGTGCCAGCAGCTCATTTAACAGGAAACCCTACGAGCAGTACTTC
TRBJ1-5	few	TRBV4-3	TRBD1	CASSQGTGGGQPQHF	TGCGCCAGCAGCCAAGGGACAGGGGGTGGTCAGCCCCAGCATTTT
TRBJ1-1	-	TRBV4-3	-	CASRSCRGVNTEAFF	TGCGCCAGCAGATCATGCAGGGGCGTGAACACTGAAGCTTTCTTT
TRBJ1-3	few	TRBV9	TRBD1	CASSTRSGGSSGNTIYF	TGTGCCAGCAGCACAAGATCAGGGGGAAGCTCTGGAAACACCATATATTTT
TRBJ1-6	-	TRBV5-8	TRBD1	CASSLAPRTGDLGSPLHF	TGTGCCAGCAGCTTGGCCCCTCGGACAGGGGACCTTGGTTCACCCCTCCACTTT
TRBJ2-5	few	TRBV5-1	-	CASSDPTSPLETQYF	TGCGCCAGCAGCGACCCAACTAGCCCCCTAGAGACCCAGTACTTC
TRBJ1-6	-	TRBV29-1	-	CSVQGSYNSPLHF	TGCAGCGTACAGGGTTCCTATAATTCACCCCTCCACTTT
TRBJ2-2	-	TRBV19	TRBD2	CASRMGEGTGELFF	TGTGCCAGTAGGATGGGGGAGGGCACCGGGGAGCTGTTTTTT
TRBJ1-4	-	TRBV7-6	TRBD1	CASSSLSPGTANEKLFF	TGTGCCAGCAGCTCATTATCCCCCGGGACAGCTAATGAAAAACTGTTTTTT
TRBJ1-4	once	TRBV18	TRBD1	CASSQDRGTNEKLFF	TGTGCCAGCTCACAGGACAGGGGCACTAATGAAAAACTGTTTTTT
TRBJ2-5	-	TRBV5-6	-	CASSPGGGETQYF	TGTGCCAGCAGCCCAGGGGGAGGTGAGACCCAGTACTTC
TRBJ2-4	-	TRBV5-5	TRBD2	CASSLTSGGRGAKNIQYF	TGTGCCAGCAGCTTGACTAGCGGGGGCCGTGGAGCCAAAAACATTCAGTACTTC
TRBJ2-4	-	TRBV11-3	TRBD1	CASSPGQGAAKNIQYF	TGTGCCAGCAGCCCAGGACAGGGAGCGGCCAAAAACATTCAGTACTTC
TRBJ2-3	-	TRBV21-1	-	CAISGFRGLSVCADTQYF	TGTGCCATCTCGGGATTTAGAGGGTTGTCGGTTTGTGCAGATACGCAGTATTTT
TRBJ1-1	-	TRBV9	-	CASSVVDIDRAFF	TGTGCCAGCAGCGTAGTCGACATCGATCGGGCTTTCTTT
TRBJ2-3	once	TRBV29-1	-	CTAGTDTQYF	TGCACCGCCGGGACAGATACGCAGTATTTT